This is a list of T cell receptor beta chains from one sample in a study of CD8 T cells in Susac syndrome. TCRdb reprocessed the immunoSEQ multiplex PCR reads via MiXCR and lists one record per CDR3 protein. The repertoire holds about 200,000 distinct CDR3 sequences, with around nine tenths as singletons. The specimen sequenced was CD4+ T cells from PBMCs. The receptors here all came from a human donor with Susac syndrome. Both conserved end residues are part of each CDR3. A D gene is named only where the DNA matches it firmly.

cdr3_aa j_call d_call v_call
CASSLVGTDQETQYF TRBJ2-5 TRBD1 TRBV5-1
CASSQMGQGNTEAFF TRBJ1-1 TRBD1 TRBV5-1
CSVSGQGHEQFF TRBJ2-1 TRBD1 TRBV29-1
CASSYSRGANYGYTF TRBJ1-2 . TRBV6-5
CATSRDRVSYEQYF TRBJ2-7 . TRBV15
CASSGTGGASATGELFF TRBJ2-2 TRBD1 TRBV19
CSAGTSGGKTYNEQFF TRBJ2-1 TRBD2 TRBV20-1
CASSLTGLETDTQYF TRBJ2-3 . TRBV7-9
CASSYSPGQGDSPLHF TRBJ1-6 TRBD1 TRBV6-5
CASSYERPPNEKLFF TRBJ1-4 . TRBV6-5
CASSTRRGNTEAFF TRBJ1-1 . TRBV19
CSARGLRGLAVNEQFF TRBJ2-1 TRBD2 TRBV20-1
CASSGLAGGTDTQYF TRBJ2-3 TRBD2 TRBV2
CAWAGTTATNEKLFF TRBJ1-4 . TRBV30
CASRKKQGSSYEQYF TRBJ2-7 TRBD1 TRBV27
CASRPTGGKEKLFF TRBJ1-4 TRBD1 TRBV19
CASSPDRGLQETQYF TRBJ2-5 TRBD1 TRBV18
CASSVDPKETQYF TRBJ2-5 . TRBV9
CASSQVDEKLFF TRBJ1-4 . TRBV3-1
CSARDYSGSSYEQYF TRBJ2-7 . TRBV20-1
CASSLPASTDTQYF TRBJ2-3 . TRBV5-4
CASSEWRTVNSPLHF TRBJ1-6 . TRBV25-1
CASSQDYTPRGYTDTQYF TRBJ2-3 . TRBV4-2